This T cell receptor (beta chain) was captured in a study of PD-L1 blockade in urothelial cancer. Study overall: About 90% of the 29 patients were men who had bladder-origin urothelial cancer. General observations from the study: Lower pretreatment blood TCR clonality, under the median, predicted better survival, researchers reported.

Comments on this clone: Its antigen remains unknown.

Synthetically made TCR analog templates were put into each PCR as spikes. Data came from immunoSEQ multiplex PCR; TCRdb stores just in-frame clones and leaves some out. The data contain some 25,000 clones, less than 90% of them seen just once; the ten biggest clones take up around 10%. The source is a man aged 65-85 years with urothelial cancer. The specimen comprised PBMCs, sampled around atezolizumab (anti-PD-L1) treatment.

As DNA, the CDR3 is TGTGCCAGCAGTTCTTCCGACGGGTCTCGTCGGGGCTACACCTTC. Protein sequence: CASSSSDGSRRGYTF. The chain employs TRBV28 and TRBJ1-2; D unclear. Germline CDR1 MDHEN, CDR2 SYDVKM. V dropped 4 bases and J dropped 8 bases, with 20 bases sitting between them. The CDR3 loop spans 15 amino acids.